This TCR beta chain is drawn from a study of identifying expanded T cells in peripheral blood. Concerning this clone itself: Its target is unknown.

No infections or other immune events were documented during collection. Study-wide results and limits: Differentially abundant clones: around 1.2 between replicates, about 15 at around 15 days, 19 to 20 at four. Two-week clone count variance significantly increased as total template count grew.

Data came from immunoSEQ multiplex PCR; TCRdb stores just in-frame clones and leaves some out. Counted here are approximately 110,000 clones, less than 90% occurring once; the ten biggest clones make up approximately 8%. This CDR3 contains 12 residues. Trimming pared 1 base from V and 1 base from J, leaving 2 bases between. The germline V gene encodes CDR1 SGHAT and CDR2 FQNNGV. The chain recombines TRBV11-2 with TRBJ2-7; no firm D call. Sequenced material: blood. This sequence originates from a person between 18 and 70 years old in good health. The CDR3 sequence: CASSLASYEQYF. CDR3 nucleotide sequence: TGTGCCAGCAGCTTAGCGTCCTACGAGCAGTACTTC.